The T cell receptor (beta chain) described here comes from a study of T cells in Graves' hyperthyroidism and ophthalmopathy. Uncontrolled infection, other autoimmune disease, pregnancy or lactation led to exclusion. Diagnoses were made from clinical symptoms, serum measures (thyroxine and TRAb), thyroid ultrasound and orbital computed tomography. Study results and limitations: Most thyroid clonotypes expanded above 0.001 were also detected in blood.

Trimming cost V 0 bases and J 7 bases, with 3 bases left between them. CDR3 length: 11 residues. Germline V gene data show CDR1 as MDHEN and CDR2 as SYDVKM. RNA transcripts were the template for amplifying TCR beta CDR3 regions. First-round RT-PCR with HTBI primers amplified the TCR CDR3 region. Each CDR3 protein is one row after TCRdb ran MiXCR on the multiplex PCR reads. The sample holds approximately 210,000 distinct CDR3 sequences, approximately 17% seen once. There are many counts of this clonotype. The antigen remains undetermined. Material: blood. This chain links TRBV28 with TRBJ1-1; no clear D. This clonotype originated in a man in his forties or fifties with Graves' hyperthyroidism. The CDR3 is CASSLWGEAFF. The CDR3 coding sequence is TGTGCCAGCAGTTTATGGGGTGAAGCTTTCTTT.